The sequence of this T cell receptor beta chain was determined in a study of shared clonotypes between healthy human individuals. Study findings and constraints: Non-shared clonotypes had lower generation probabilities than clonotypes shared by all four sorted-subset donors.

Trimming removed 6 bases at V and 3 bases at J, with 14 bases between. Germline CDR1 reads SEHNR; CDR2 reads FQNEAQ (reference sequence). This CDR3 comprises 14 residues. In the authors' methods: ImmunoSEQ output held junction-only sequences without quality scores, so filtering differed. Assay: immunoSEQ multiplex PCR; the TCRdb copy retains only in-frame clones and omits some. V and J calls and clone size are given by that table; D and trimming were obtained from the DNA. The table shows roughly 2.5 million clones, with around nine tenths occurring only once. Concerning this clone itself: Its antigen is unknown.

The V gene is TRBV7-9, the J gene TRBJ1-2, with a possible D match to TRBD1 (5 bases). This receptor was taken from a man in his late teens or twenties in good health. Sequences were obtained from naive CD4+ T cells sorted from blood. Subset here: CD45RA+ positively selected. CDR3 DNA sequence: TGTGCCAGCAGACCTAGTAGGGACTACTATGGCTACACCTTC. Its protein is CASRPSRDYYGYTF.